This TCR beta chain was sequenced for a study of cytomegalovirus exposure and HLA in healthy donors. Points from the study as a whole: Earlier analysis looked at TCR beta V segments, and most were productive about 90% or about 30% of the time. The authors enumerated 150 to 200 TCR beta chains as linked to cytomegalovirus. TCR association rates varied by HLA locus in a later analysis, with DRB1 highest and HLA-C lowest. It was only CMV serostatus that was available as immune exposure information.

PCR primers comprised 60 Vbeta and 13 Jbeta primers. TCRdb's table, derived via immunoSEQ multiplex PCR, lists solely in-frame clones and lacks some. The sample lists about 83,000 clones, under 80% occurring once. Germline-derived CDR1 and CDR2 are PRHDT and FYEKMQ (reference sequence). Trimming stripped 2 bases from V and 1 base from J, with 8 bases between. The CDR3 runs to 14 residues. Turning to this clone: Its antigen is currently unknown.

This TCR was sampled from a man aged 55 to 70 in good health and CMV-seronegative. Sample: PBMCs. The rearrangement joins TRBV13 to TRBJ1-1, with D perhaps TRBD1 (5 bases). DNA of the CDR3: TGTGCCAGCAGCTTATATCAGGGGAACACTGAAGCTTTCTTT. Its translation: CASSLYQGNTEAFF.